These 5 T cell receptor beta chains came from one sample sequenced in a study of beta chain features in type 1 diabetes. Study observations and caveats: In all four CD4+ subsets, TCRB CDR3 length was significantly, moderately reduced in type 1 diabetes.

No antigen has been identified for these receptors. Sequenced material consisted of expressed TCRB transcripts (all of the isolated RNA was reverse transcribed). The table came from immunoSEQ multiplex PCR; TCRdb's copy has only in-frame clones and leaves some out. The table includes about 180,000 clones, around 8% detected once. Sequencing was done on a sample of central memory CD4+ T cells from blood. The receptors derive from a middle-aged woman with type 1 diabetes.

This clone occurred a few times. The chain combines TRBV5-1 with TRBJ2-5; 14 bases fit TRBD2. Germline-derived CDR1 and CDR2 are SGHRS and YFSETQ. The CDR3 spans 17 residues. J gave up 2 bases and V 2 bases, and 5 bases lay outside the gene matches. The CDR3 loop is CASSFGLAGGVQETQYF. The DNA for the CDR3 is TGCGCCAGCAGCTTTGGACTAGCGGGAGGAGTTCAAGAGACCCAGTACTTC.

The V and J genes are TRBV25-1 and TRBJ1-2; unclear D gene. The CDR3 length is 16 residues. The V end lost 3 bases, the J end lost 4 bases, and 18 bases lay between the germline ends. Germline CDR1 MGHDK, CDR2 SYGVNS. The CDR3 spells CASSDPTEPMGYGYTF. CDR3 coding DNA: TGTGCCAGCAGTGACCCGACGGAGCCTATGGGCTATGGCTACACCTTC.

The CDR3 DNA follows: TGTGCCAGCAGCGTGGGACGGGTGAACACTGAAGCTTTCTTT. Translated: CASSVGRVNTEAFF. This chain uses TRBV5-5 with TRBJ1-1; a weak D match, TRBD1 (5 bases). Trimming took off 4 bases at V and 0 bases at J, with 10 bases between the two ends. CDR1 is SGHKS, CDR2 YYEKEE, per germline (reference sequence). The CDR3 spans 14 residues.

There are a few counts of this clone. This rearrangement joins TRBV7-9 to TRBJ2-1; tentatively, D is TRBD2 (6 bases). CDR1 and CDR2 (germline): SEHNR, FQNEAQ (reference sequence). The V and J ends lost 5 bases and 4 bases respectively, with 15 bases between them. The CDR3 loop spans 15 amino acids. In DNA, the CDR3 is TGTGCCAGCAGCCGGCCGGGACTCGGATACAATGAGCAGTTCTTC. Its protein is CASSRPGLGYNEQFF. The variable domain in full, with the rest retrieved from reference TRBV7-9 and TRBJ2-1, is DTGVSQNPRHKITKRGQNVTFRCDPISEHNRLYWYRQTLGQGPEFLTYFQNEAQLEKSRLLSDRFSAERPKGSFSTLEIQRTEQGDSAMYLCASSRPGLGYNEQFFGPGTRLTVL.

The gene calls are TRBV27 and TRBJ2-5; 9 bases agree with TRBD1. V dropped 6 bases and J dropped 4; count of bases not matched to a gene: 3. CDR3 length: 13 residues. Germline V CDR1 and CDR2: MNHEY, SMNVEV (reference sequence). The DNA of the CDR3 is TGTGCCAGCAGGGGGACAGGGAGAGAGACCCAGTACTTC. It encodes CASRGTGRETQYF.